This T cell receptor (beta chain) was obtained from a study of CD8 T cells in ankylosing spondylitis (dated by TCRdb to the late 2010s). At the level of the whole study: To find TCR variants linked to disease, the study profiled T cell receptor beta repertoires in ankylosing spondylitis patients and healthy donors. The full study cohort was made up of about two dozen ankylosing spondylitis patients and 108 healthy donors. Peripheral blood samples were taken, and synovial fluid was additionally collected from ankylosing spondylitis patients. The research as a whole found: In peripheral blood, the disease-linked clones were found at relatively low frequencies and had a CD8+ phenotype. Blood from ankylosing spondylitis patients appeared to be characterized by a TCR beta motif composed of roughly eight highly homologous amino acid variants. Significant enrichment of the disease-linked clones was reported in matched synovial fluid samples from ankylosing spondylitis patients. Some motif variants were previously reported in synovial fluid and blood of reactive arthritis patients, suggesting common disease-initiation mechanisms.

Concerning this clonotype: Its binding antigen is unknown. No qualities accompany the bases; no much larger clone lies one base away.

Synovial fluid samples were matched to blood samples from the same ankylosing spondylitis patients. TCRdb names Illumina HiSeq 2500 as the instrument used. TCR beta libraries were prepared by quantitative 5'-RACE with molecular barcodes. The study's processing was this. To identify disease-linked TCR variants, a new computational method was used, one built on a probabilistic model of VDJ rearrangement. TCRdb redid the processing of the public reads, applying fastp at Q25 and MiXCR, and retained in-frame beta chains. Rows with a matching CDR3 protein are joined into one entry that keeps the most common DNA and genes. The V and J calls and clone size are TCRdb's, not the authors'. The sample includes approximately 110,000 distinct CDR3 sequences, with about 24% observed a single time. In total, the top ten clones hold 9% to 15% of the sample. Unmatched junction bases come to 10, with V trimmed by 9 bases and J by 7 bases. The CDR3 measures 13 amino acids from cysteine to phenylalanine. The only DNA kept is the CDR3, 39 bases in frame from the first base.

This chain joins TRBV12-3 or TRBV12-4 to TRBJ2-5; 8 central bases correspond to TRBD2. This receptor was obtained from a male donor with ankylosing spondylitis. Specimen: synovial fluid, either unsorted or a sorted T cell fraction (not recorded which). The CDR3 sequence is CASTIAGRGTQYF. The DNA sequence reads TGTGCCAGTACAATAGCGGGACGGGGGACCCAGTACTTC.